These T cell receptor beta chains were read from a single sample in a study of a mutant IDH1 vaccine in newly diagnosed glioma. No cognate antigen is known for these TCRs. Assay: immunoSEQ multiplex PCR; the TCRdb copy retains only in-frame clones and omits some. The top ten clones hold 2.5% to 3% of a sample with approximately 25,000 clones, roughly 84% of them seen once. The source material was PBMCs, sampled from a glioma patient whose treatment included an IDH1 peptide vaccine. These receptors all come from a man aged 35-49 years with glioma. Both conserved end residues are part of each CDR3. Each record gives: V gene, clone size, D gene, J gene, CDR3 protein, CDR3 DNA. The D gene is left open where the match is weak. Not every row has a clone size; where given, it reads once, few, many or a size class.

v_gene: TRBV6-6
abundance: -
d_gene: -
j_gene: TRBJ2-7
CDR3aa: CASSYLGGGPYEQYF
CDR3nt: TGTGCCAGCAGTTACTTAGGGGGAGGTCCCTACGAGCAGTACTTC

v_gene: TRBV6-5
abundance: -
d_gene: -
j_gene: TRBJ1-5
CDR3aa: CASRPAYSNQPQHF
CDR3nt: TGTGCCAGCAGGCCCGCATATAGCAATCAGCCCCAGCATTTT

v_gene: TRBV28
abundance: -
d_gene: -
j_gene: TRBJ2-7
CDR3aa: CASTLSDGYEQYF
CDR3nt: TGTGCCAGCACCCTCTCGGACGGCTACGAGCAGTACTTC

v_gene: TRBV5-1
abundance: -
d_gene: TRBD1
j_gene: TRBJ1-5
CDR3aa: CASSLTGGSSNQPQHF
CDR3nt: TGCGCCAGCAGCTTGACAGGGGGGTCGAGCAATCAGCCCCAGCATTTT

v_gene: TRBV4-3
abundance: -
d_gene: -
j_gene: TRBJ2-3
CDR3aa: CASSQDLQVSTDTQYF
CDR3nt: TGCGCCAGCAGCCAAGATTTGCAGGTTAGCACAGATACGCAGTATTTT

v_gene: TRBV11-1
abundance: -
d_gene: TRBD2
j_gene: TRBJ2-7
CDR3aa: CASSPGLADLHEQYF
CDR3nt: TGTGCCAGCAGCCCGGGACTAGCGGACCTACACGAGCAGTACTTC

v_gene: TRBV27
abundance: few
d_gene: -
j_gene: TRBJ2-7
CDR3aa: CASIPSSGTYEQYF
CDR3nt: TGTGCCAGCATACCGAGCAGCGGTACCTACGAGCAGTACTTC

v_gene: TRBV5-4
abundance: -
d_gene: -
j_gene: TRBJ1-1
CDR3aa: CASSFWMDTEAFF
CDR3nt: TGTGCCAGCAGCTTTTGGATGGACACTGAAGCTTTCTTT

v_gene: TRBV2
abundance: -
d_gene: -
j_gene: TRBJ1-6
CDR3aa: CASSEVANSPLHF
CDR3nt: TGTGCCAGCAGTGAAGTGGCCAATTCACCCCTCCACTTT

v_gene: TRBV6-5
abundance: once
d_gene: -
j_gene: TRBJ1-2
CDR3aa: CASRDRKYGYTF
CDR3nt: TGTGCCAGCAGGGACAGAAAATATGGCTACACCTTC

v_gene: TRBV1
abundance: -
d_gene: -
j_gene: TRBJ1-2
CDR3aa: CTSSPAPYYGYTF
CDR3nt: TGCACCAGCAGCCCTGCTCCTTACTATGGCTACACCTTC

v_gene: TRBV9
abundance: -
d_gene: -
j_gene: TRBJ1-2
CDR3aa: CASSVTLWGPNYGYTF
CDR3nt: TGTGCCAGCAGCGTAACCCTGTGGGGGCCTAACTATGGCTACACCTTC

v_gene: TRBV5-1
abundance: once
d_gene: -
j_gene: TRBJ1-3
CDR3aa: CASSLDGLSGNTIYF
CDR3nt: TGCGCCAGCAGCTTGGACGGACTCTCTGGAAACACCATATATTTT

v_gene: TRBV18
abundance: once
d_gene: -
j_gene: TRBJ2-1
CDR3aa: CASSPVGEDQFF
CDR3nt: TGTGCCAGCTCACCCGTCGGAGAAGACCAGTTCTTC

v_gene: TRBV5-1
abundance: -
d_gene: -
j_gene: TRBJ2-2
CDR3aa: CASSLEGVTGELFF
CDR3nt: TGCGCCAGCAGCTTGGAGGGTGTCACCGGGGAGCTGTTTTTT

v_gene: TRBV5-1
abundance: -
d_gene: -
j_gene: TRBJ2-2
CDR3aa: CASSLVQGDSGELFF
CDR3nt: TGCGCCAGCAGCTTGGTTCAGGGAGATAGCGGGGAGCTGTTTTTT

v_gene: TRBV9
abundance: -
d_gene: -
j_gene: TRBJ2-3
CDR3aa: CASTARGRTDTQYF
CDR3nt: TGTGCCAGCACCGCCCGGGGGCGCACAGATACGCAGTATTTT

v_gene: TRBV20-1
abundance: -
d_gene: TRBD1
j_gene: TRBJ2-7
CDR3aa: CSAPTGSEQYF
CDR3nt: TGCAGTGCACCGACAGGGTCCGAGCAGTACTTC

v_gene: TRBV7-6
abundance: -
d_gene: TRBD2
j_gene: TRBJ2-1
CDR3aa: CASSLLGGRGDEQFF
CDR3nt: TGTGCCAGCAGCTTGCTCGGCGGGAGAGGGGATGAGCAGTTCTTC

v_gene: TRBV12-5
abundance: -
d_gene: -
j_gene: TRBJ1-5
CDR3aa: CASGTGFQPQHF
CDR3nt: TGTGCTAGTGGCACAGGGTTTCAGCCCCAGCATTTT

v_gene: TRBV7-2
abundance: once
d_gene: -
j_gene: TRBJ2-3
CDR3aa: CASSQRLHTDTQYF
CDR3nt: TGTGCCAGCAGCCAAAGACTCCACACAGATACGCAGTATTTT